These T cell receptor beta chains were read from a single sample in a study of blood T cells in healthy people across ages. TCRdb re-called the 5' RACE reads through MiXCR, storing one row per CDR3 protein. The repertoire holds 950,000 to 1,200,000 distinct CDR3 sequences, with about two fifths as singletons. Input material: blood. Source of these receptors: a man aged 18 to 35 in good health. Both conserved end residues are part of each CDR3. The D gene is left open where the match is weak. Not every row has a clone size; where given, it reads once, few, many or a size class.

TRBJ2-2 once TRBV7-9 TRBD1 14 TGTGCCAGCGACAGGGTACGAAACACCGGGGAGCTGTTTTTT CASDRVRNTGELFF
TRBJ2-7 - TRBV29-1 - 10 TGCAGCGTTCCCGACGGTGAGCAGTACTTC CSVPDGEQYF
TRBJ1-6 - TRBV27 - 15 TGTGCCAGCACTGACAGGAGCTCCTATAATTCACCCCTCCACTTT CASTDRSSYNSPLHF
TRBJ2-3 few TRBV3-1 TRBD2 16 TGTGCCAGCAGCCAAGACGCTAGCGGGCCCACAGATACGCAGTATTTT CASSQDASGPTDTQYF
TRBJ1-2 - TRBV12-3/TRBV12-4 - 11 TGTGCCAGCGGAAGAACCTATGGCTACACCTTC CASGRTYGYTF
TRBJ1-3 - TRBV20-1 - 12 TGCAGTGCAGAGGCCAGCGGAAACACCATATATTTT CSAEASGNTIYF
TRBJ1-5 few TRBV4-1 - 16 TGCGCCAGCAGCCAAGTTTCGGACAGACAGAATCAGCCCCAGCATTTT CASSQVSDRQNQPQHF
TRBJ2-3 few TRBV10-3 TRBD2 18 TGTGCCATCAGTGAGTCTTCTACTAGCGGGGGTGCGTCAGATACGCAGTATTTT CAISESSTSGGASDTQYF
TRBJ1-3 - TRBV7-3 TRBD1 16 TGTGCCAGCAGCTCCGGACAGGGACTCTCTGGAAACACCATATATTTT CASSSGQGLSGNTIYF
TRBJ1-6 - TRBV3-1 - 14 TGTGCCAGCAGCCAAAGAGAGGGTAATTCACCCCTCCACTTT CASSQREGNSPLHF
TRBJ1-2 - TRBV28 - 16 TGTGCCAGCAGTTTTAGGTTCCCACGAAAAGGTCATGGCTACACCTTC CASSFRFPRKGHGYTF
TRBJ1-1 once TRBV20-1 TRBD1 16 TGCAGTGCGCCCAAGGCGGGACAGTACATGAACACTGAAGCTTTCTTT CSAPKAGQYMNTEAFF
TRBJ1-4 few TRBV6-6 - 15 TGTGCCAGCAGTTACCGGGGGAAGCTGGAGGAAAAACTGTTTTTT CASSYRGKLEEKLFF
TRBJ2-7 many TRBV4-2 - 17 TGTGCCAGCAGCCAAGAGGCAATCCCTAACGGGGGATACGAGCAGTACTTC CASSQEAIPNGGYEQYF
TRBJ2-7 few TRBV7-8 TRBD2 16 TGTGCCAGCAGCTCTAAGCGGGGGGCCCCGAAAGACGAGCAGTACTTC CASSSKRGAPKDEQYF
TRBJ1-1 - TRBV20-1 - 13 TGCAGTGTTACCCAACGTGGGGGGACTGAAGCTTTCTTT CSVTQRGGTEAFF
TRBJ2-3 - TRBV15 TRBD2 13 TGTGCCACCAGCACCAGCGGGACTAGCTCTGAGTATTTT CATSTSGTSSEYF
TRBJ2-7 many TRBV20-1 - 11 TGCAGTGCCTGGGTTGGAAACGAGCAGTACTTC CSAWVGNEQYF
TRBJ2-1 - TRBV11-3 TRBD1 15 TGTGCCAGCAGCTCCGGGACAGGGAGTTACGATGAGCAGTTCTTC CASSSGTGSYDEQFF
TRBJ2-7 many TRBV5-7 TRBD1 13 TGTGCCAGCAGCTACCTACAGGGGACCGAGCAGTACTTC CASSYLQGTEQYF
TRBJ1-1 - TRBV12-3/TRBV12-4 - 17 TGTGCCAGCAGTTTCAGACAGGTTAGCCGCGGGGACACTGAAGCTTTCTTT CASSFRQVSRGDTEAFF
TRBJ1-1 - TRBV7-3 TRBD1 15 TGTGCCAGCAGCCCAATACGACAGGGTGACACTGAAGCTTTCTTT CASSPIRQGDTEAFF